Below are 12 T cell receptor beta chains sequenced from a single sample in a study of cytomegalovirus exposure and HLA in healthy donors. The PCR made use of 60 Vbeta and 13 Jbeta primers. The protocol was immunoSEQ multiplex PCR, while the TCRdb copy is restricted to in-frame clones and leaves out a portion. In the table there are about 200,000 clones, roughly 80% of which are singletons. Material for sequencing was PBMCs. The receptors were sampled from a male donor in good health and CMV-seropositive.

This clone was picked up a small number of times. The chain employs TRBV9 and TRBJ2-3; no reliable D call. V dropped 3 bases and J dropped 3 bases, with 11 bases sitting between them. The germline V gene encodes CDR1 SGDLS and CDR2 YYNGEE. The CDR3 sequence is 14 residues long. The CDR3 protein is CASSAQISTDTQYF. The CDR3 nucleotides are TGTGCCAGCAGCGCTCAGATATCTACAGATACGCAGTATTTT. The entire variable domain, with the rest obtained from reference TRBV9 and TRBJ2-3, is as follows: DSGVTQTPKHLITATGQRVTLRCSPRSGDLSVYWYQQSLDQGLQFLIQYYNGEERAKGNILERFSAQQFPDLHSELNLSSLELGDSALYFCASSAQISTDTQYFGPGTRLTVL.

The rearrangement joins TRBV10-3 to TRBJ1-1; the match to TRBD1 covers 7 bases. The V and J ends lost 2 bases and 4 bases, in that order; junction bases with no gene match: 4. Looked up from germline, CDR1 is ENHRY and CDR2 is SYGVKD. The CDR3 consists of 14 residues. The DNA of the CDR3 is TGTGCCATCAGTGAGACAGGGGTAAGCACTGAAGCTTTCTTT. Amino acid sequence: CAISETGVSTEAFF.

The J gene is TRBJ1-1, the V gene TRBV11-2, with D unresolved. V dropped 3 bases and J dropped 1 base, with 12 bases sitting between them. This CDR3 is 15 amino acids long. The germline V gene encodes CDR1 SGHAT and CDR2 FQNNGV. The chain's CDR3 is CASSFSTLGNTEAFF. The DNA for the CDR3 is TGTGCCAGCAGCTTTAGCACACTGGGGAACACTGAAGCTTTCTTT.

J is TRBJ1-5 and V is TRBV5-4, with no clear D. The CDR3 sequence is 13 residues long. Germline loops: CDR1 SGHNT, CDR2 YYREEE (reference sequence). Between the trimmed V and J ends, which lost 3 bases and 7 bases, there was a span of 11 bases. In nucleotides, the CDR3 is TGTGCCAGCAGCTCCGGAGCCGGGCAGCCCCAGCATTTT. Protein product: CASSSGAGQPQHF. The full variable domain, completed using reference TRBV5-4 and TRBJ1-5, is ETGVTQSPTHLIKTRGQQVTLRCSSQSGHNTVSWYQQALGQGPQFIFQYYREEENGRGNFPPRFSGLQFPNYSSELNVNALELDDSALYLCASSSGAGQPQHFGDGTRLSIL.

V is TRBV5-4 and J is TRBJ1-4; a possible D gene is TRBD1 (6 bases). The germline CDR1 and CDR2 sequences are SGHNT and YYREEE (reference sequence). This CDR3 comprises 16 residues. V lost 3 bases to trimming and J lost 3 bases, with 15 bases between them. The CDR3 DNA is TGTGCCAGCAGCTCCCTGGAGACAGGCTCTAATGAAAAACTGTTTTTT. Translated, it gives CASSSLETGSNEKLFF.

V is TRBV5-8 and J is TRBJ2-7; maybe TRBD2 (6 bases). Germline CDR1 and CDR2: SGHTS and YDEGEE. V lost 6 bases and J lost 5, with 21 bases in between. CDR3 length equals 15 residues. As DNA, the CDR3 is TGTGCCAGCACCGATGGGGGGAACCTCCGGGACGAGCAGTACTTC. Amino acid sequence: CASTDGGNLRDEQYF.

CDR3 coding DNA: TGTGCCAGTTCGGGTCGCTTTAACACAGATACGCAGTATTTT. It translates to CASSGRFNTDTQYF. The genes are TRBV2 and TRBJ2-3; no definite D call. Trimming stripped 9 bases from V and 2 bases from J, with 15 bases between. The CDR3 runs to 14 residues. Germline V CDR1 and CDR2: SNHLY, FYNNEI.

This clone was found a few times. This chain joins TRBV6-5 and TRBJ1-1; no clear D gene. CDR1 and CDR2 (germline): MNHEY, SVGAGI. V lost 0 bases and J lost 0, with 11 bases in between. There are 16 residues in the CDR3. The CDR3 is CASSYSPARLNTEAFF. DNA of the CDR3: TGTGCCAGCAGTTACTCTCCTGCCAGGCTGAACACTGAAGCTTTCTTT.

The V call is TRBV18, the J call TRBJ2-6; D is undetermined. The V gene's germline CDR1 is KGHSH and CDR2 LQKENI. V was shortened by 6 bases and J by 1 base, with 13 bases between the two germline ends. The CDR3 runs 16 residues. The DNA for the CDR3 is TGTGCCAGCTCTCCGACACATAATTCTGGGGCCAACGTCCTGACTTTC. Protein sequence: CASSPTHNSGANVLTF.

There are a few counts of this clone. The V and J genes are TRBV7-8 and TRBJ2-6, with 9 bases matching TRBD2. Germline CDR1 is SGHVS and CDR2 is FQNEAQ. The CDR3 has 19 amino acids. V shed 2 bases and J 4 bases; nucleotides not matched to a gene: 12. CDR3 nucleotides: TGTGCCAGCAGCTTACTTGTGGGCGGGGGGGCGCGAGGGGCCAACGTCCTGACTTTC. Translated, it gives CASSLLVGGGARGANVLTF.

This clone was seen a handful of times. The chain joins TRBV6-5 to TRBJ1-5, with D unclear. Trimming removed 5 bases from V and 5 bases from J, with 10 bases in between. In germline, CDR1 is MNHEY, CDR2 SVGAGI. This CDR3 has 13 residues. CDR3: CASSPSGDQPQHF. As DNA, the CDR3 is TGTGCCAGCAGTCCCTCCGGGGATCAGCCCCAGCATTTT.

V is TRBV9 and J is TRBJ1-3, with D unresolved. The germline gives CDR1 SGDLS, CDR2 YYNGEE. V was shortened by 2 bases and J by 2 bases, with 8 bases between the two germline ends. The CDR3 contains 14 residues. The CDR3 nucleotides read TGTGCCAGCAGCGTCGAGGGAACTGGAAACACCATATATTTT. The encoded protein is CASSVEGTGNTIYF.